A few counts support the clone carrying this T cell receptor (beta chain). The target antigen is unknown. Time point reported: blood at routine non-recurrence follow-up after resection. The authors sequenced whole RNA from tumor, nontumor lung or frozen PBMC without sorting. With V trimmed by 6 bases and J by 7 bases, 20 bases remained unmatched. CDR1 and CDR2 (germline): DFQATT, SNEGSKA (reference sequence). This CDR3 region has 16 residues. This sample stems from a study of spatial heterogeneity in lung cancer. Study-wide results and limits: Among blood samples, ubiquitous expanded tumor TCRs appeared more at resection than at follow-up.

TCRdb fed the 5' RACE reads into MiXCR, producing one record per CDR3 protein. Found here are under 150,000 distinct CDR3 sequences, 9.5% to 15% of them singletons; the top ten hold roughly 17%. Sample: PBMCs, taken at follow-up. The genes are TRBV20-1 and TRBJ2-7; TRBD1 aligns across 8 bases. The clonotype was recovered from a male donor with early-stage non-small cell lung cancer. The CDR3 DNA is TGCAGTGCCTCCTCTCCCTGGGGGCAGGGGGCTCGTGAGCAGTACTTC. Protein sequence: CSASSPWGQGAREQYF.